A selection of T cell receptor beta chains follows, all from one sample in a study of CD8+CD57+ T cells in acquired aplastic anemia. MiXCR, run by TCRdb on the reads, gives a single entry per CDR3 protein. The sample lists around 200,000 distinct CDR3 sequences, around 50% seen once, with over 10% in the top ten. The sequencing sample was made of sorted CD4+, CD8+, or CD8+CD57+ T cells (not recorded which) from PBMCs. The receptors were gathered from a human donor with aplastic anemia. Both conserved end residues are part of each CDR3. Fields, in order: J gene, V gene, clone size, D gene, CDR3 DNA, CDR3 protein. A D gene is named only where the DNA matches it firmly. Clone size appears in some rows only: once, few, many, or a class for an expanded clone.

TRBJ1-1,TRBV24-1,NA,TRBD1,TGTGCCACCAGCGAGGTGACAGGGCGAGGTACTGAAGCTTTCTTT,CATSEVTGRGTEAFF
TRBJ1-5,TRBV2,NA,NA,TGTGCCAGCAGTTCACGCGGGAATAGCAATCAGCCCCAGCATTTT,CASSSRGNSNQPQHF
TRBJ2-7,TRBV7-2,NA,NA,TGTGCCAGCAGCTTAGCGGATGTCACCCTCTACGAGCAGTACTTC,CASSLADVTLYEQYF
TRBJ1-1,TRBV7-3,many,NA,TGTGCCAGCAGCTTTACAGGGATGGGCACTGAAGCTTTCTTT,CASSFTGMGTEAFF
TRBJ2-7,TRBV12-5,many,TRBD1,TGTGCTAGTGCTACCGGGACAGGGACCTACGAGCAGTACTTC,CASATGTGTYEQYF
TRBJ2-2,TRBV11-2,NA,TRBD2,TGTGCCAGCAGCTTAGGACTAGCGGGGGGGCCGGGGACCGGGGAGCTGTTTTTT,CASSLGLAGGPGTGELFF
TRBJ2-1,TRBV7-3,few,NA,TGTGCCAGCAGCTTAGAGCCCGACAATGAGCAGTTCTTC,CASSLEPDNEQFF
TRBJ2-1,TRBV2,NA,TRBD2,TGTGCCAGCAGGGGCAGCGGGGGGGCCGATGAGCAGTTCTTC,CASRGSGGADEQFF
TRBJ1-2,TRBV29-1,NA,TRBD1,TGCGGCGCGGTACCCGGGACAGGGAATGGCTACACCTTC,CGAVPGTGNGYTF
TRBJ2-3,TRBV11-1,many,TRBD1,TGTGCCAGCAGCTTAGGCTACGGCAGGGGGTCAGGAGATACGCAGTATTTT,CASSLGYGRGSGDTQYF
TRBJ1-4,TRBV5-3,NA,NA,TGTGCCAGCAGCGTAGATCAGGAAAAACTGTTTTTT,CASSVDQEKLFF
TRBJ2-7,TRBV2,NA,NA,TGTGCCAGCAGTGAAGTGTTCTACGAGCAGTGCTTC,CASSEVFYEQCF
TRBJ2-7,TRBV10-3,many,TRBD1,TGTGCCATCGCCAGGGGGCTGGAGCAGTACTTC,CAIARGLEQYF
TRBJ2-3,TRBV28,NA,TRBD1,TGTGCCAGCAGTCGTTCCGGGACAGGTCACACAGATACGCAGTATTTT,CASSRSGTGHTDTQYF
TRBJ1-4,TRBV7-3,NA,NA,TGTGCCAGCATCTTCGGGAGACCTAATGAAAAACTGTTCTTT,CASIFGRPNEKLFF
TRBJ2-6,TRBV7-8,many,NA,TGTGCCAGCAGGCAGGGGCCCGGGGCCAACGTCCTGACTTTC,CASRQGPGANVLTF
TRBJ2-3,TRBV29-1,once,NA,TGCAGCGTCCCCCTCGGGTGGGGGGCAGGCACAGATACGCAGTATTTT,CSVPLGWGAGTDTQYF
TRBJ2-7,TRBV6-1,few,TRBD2,TGTGCCAGCAGTGATACTAGCGGGGGAACTCACTACGAGCAGTACTTC,CASSDTSGGTHYEQYF
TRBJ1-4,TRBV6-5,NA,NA,TGTGCCAGCAGTTCCGGGTCCCCGAATGAAAAACTGTTTTTT,CASSSGSPNEKLFF
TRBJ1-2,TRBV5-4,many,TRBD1,TGTGCCAGCAGCAGAACGGGACAGGGCCTCGGTGGCTACACCTTC,CASSRTGQGLGGYTF